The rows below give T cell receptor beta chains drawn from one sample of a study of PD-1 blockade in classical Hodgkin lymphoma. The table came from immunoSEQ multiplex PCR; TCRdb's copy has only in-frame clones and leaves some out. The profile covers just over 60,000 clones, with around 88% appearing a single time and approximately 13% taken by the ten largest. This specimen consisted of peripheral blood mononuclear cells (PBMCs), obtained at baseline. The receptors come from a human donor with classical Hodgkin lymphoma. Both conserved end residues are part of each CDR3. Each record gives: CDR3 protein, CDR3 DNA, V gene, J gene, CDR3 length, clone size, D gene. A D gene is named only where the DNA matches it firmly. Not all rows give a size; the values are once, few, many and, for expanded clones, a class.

cdr3_aa: CASSSGTGAYEQYF; cdr3_nt: TGTGCCAGCAGCTCCGGGACAGGAGCCTACGAGCAGTACTTC; v_call: TRBV7-9; j_call: TRBJ2-7; cdr3_length: 14; clone_size: once; d_call: TRBD1
cdr3_aa: CASSPMRQDERVYGYTF; cdr3_nt: TGTGCCAGCTCACCCATGAGACAGGACGAAAGAGTCTATGGCTACACCTTC; v_call: TRBV18; j_call: TRBJ1-2; cdr3_length: 17; clone_size: -; d_call: -
cdr3_aa: CAWSRDSNYGYTF; cdr3_nt: TGTGCCTGGAGTCGGGACAGCAACTATGGCTACACCTTC; v_call: TRBV30; j_call: TRBJ1-2; cdr3_length: 13; clone_size: -; d_call: TRBD1
cdr3_aa: CAWSVGQSNTEAFF; cdr3_nt: TGTGCCTGGAGTGTGGGTCAGTCGAACACTGAAGCTTTCTTT; v_call: TRBV30; j_call: TRBJ1-1; cdr3_length: 14; clone_size: once; d_call: -
cdr3_aa: CASSLEGGSNSPLHF; cdr3_nt: TGTGCCAGCAGCTTAGAGGGAGGGAGCAATTCACCCCTCCACTTT; v_call: TRBV7-2; j_call: TRBJ1-6; cdr3_length: 15; clone_size: -; d_call: -
cdr3_aa: CASSQGGAEQFF; cdr3_nt: TGCGCCAGCAGCCAAGGGGGAGCGGAGCAGTTCTTC; v_call: TRBV4-3; j_call: TRBJ2-1; cdr3_length: 12; clone_size: -; d_call: -
cdr3_aa: CASIPGTDYGYTF; cdr3_nt: TGTGCCAGCATCCCCGGGACAGACTATGGCTACACCTTC; v_call: TRBV28; j_call: TRBJ1-2; cdr3_length: 13; clone_size: -; d_call: TRBD1
cdr3_aa: CASSITSGLAGESTQYF; cdr3_nt: TGTGCCAGTAGTATAACCTCTGGACTAGCGGGGGAAAGTACGCAGTATTTT; v_call: TRBV19; j_call: TRBJ2-3; cdr3_length: 17; clone_size: -; d_call: TRBD2
cdr3_aa: CASSPGGSGANVLTF; cdr3_nt: TGTGCCAGCTCACCGGGGGGCTCTGGGGCCAACGTCCTGACTTTC; v_call: TRBV18; j_call: TRBJ2-6; cdr3_length: 15; clone_size: -; d_call: -
cdr3_aa: CASSRGQHLSNQPQHF; cdr3_nt: TGCGCCAGCAGCCGCGGACAGCATTTGAGCAATCAGCCCCAGCATTTT; v_call: TRBV4-1; j_call: TRBJ1-5; cdr3_length: 16; clone_size: few; d_call: -
cdr3_aa: CAWWGIVNTEAFF; cdr3_nt: TGTGCCTGGTGGGGGATCGTGAACACTGAAGCTTTCTTT; v_call: TRBV30; j_call: TRBJ1-1; cdr3_length: 13; clone_size: -; d_call: -
cdr3_aa: CASSPVGGDEQFF; cdr3_nt: TGTGCCAGCTCCCCCGTCGGGGGCGATGAGCAGTTCTTC; v_call: TRBV18; j_call: TRBJ2-1; cdr3_length: 13; clone_size: -; d_call: -
cdr3_aa: CASSSNGGLVRNEQFF; cdr3_nt: TGTGCCAGCAGCTCTAACGGGGGGTTGGTAAGAAATGAGCAGTTCTTC; v_call: TRBV7-3; j_call: TRBJ2-1; cdr3_length: 16; clone_size: once; d_call: TRBD2
cdr3_aa: CASSLATSGTGTEAFF; cdr3_nt: TGCGCCAGCAGCTTGGCAACCTCCGGGACAGGCACTGAAGCTTTCTTT; v_call: TRBV5-1; j_call: TRBJ1-1; cdr3_length: 16; clone_size: -; d_call: TRBD1
cdr3_aa: CASSLILTGLWEQYF; cdr3_nt: TGTGCCAGCAGCTTAATCCTCACGGGTCTATGGGAGCAGTACTTC; v_call: TRBV28; j_call: TRBJ2-7; cdr3_length: 15; clone_size: -; d_call: -
cdr3_aa: CASSYGSGTNEKLFF; cdr3_nt: TGCGCCAGCAGCTACGGTTCAGGAACTAATGAAAAACTGTTTTTT; v_call: TRBV5-1; j_call: TRBJ1-4; cdr3_length: 15; clone_size: -; d_call: -
cdr3_aa: CASSLVAYRSNTGELFF; cdr3_nt: TGTGCCAGCAGCTTAGTGGCCTATCGCTCGAACACCGGGGAGCTGTTTTTT; v_call: TRBV7-2; j_call: TRBJ2-2; cdr3_length: 17; clone_size: -; d_call: -
cdr3_aa: CASSYPGGHPGEQYF; cdr3_nt: TGTGCCAGCAGTTACCCCGGGGGGCACCCTGGGGAGCAGTACTTC; v_call: TRBV27; j_call: TRBJ2-7; cdr3_length: 15; clone_size: -; d_call: -
cdr3_aa: CASSIDGQGVTQYF; cdr3_nt: TGTGCCAGTAGTATAGATGGACAGGGGGTTACCCAGTACTTC; v_call: TRBV19; j_call: TRBJ2-5; cdr3_length: 14; clone_size: -; d_call: TRBD1
cdr3_aa: CASSLAGLPIQTEAFF; cdr3_nt: TGTGCCAGCAGCCTAGCCGGACTCCCCATTCAAACTGAAGCTTTCTTT; v_call: TRBV7-8; j_call: TRBJ1-1; cdr3_length: 16; clone_size: once; d_call: -
cdr3_aa: CASSLFTTNEKLFF; cdr3_nt: TGTGCCAGCAGCTTATTTACAACTAATGAAAAACTGTTTTTT; v_call: TRBV11-2; j_call: TRBJ1-4; cdr3_length: 14; clone_size: -; d_call: -
cdr3_aa: CASSPGTGELGTEAFF; cdr3_nt: TGTGCCAGCAGCCCCGGGACAGGGGAGCTGGGGACTGAAGCTTTCTTT; v_call: TRBV4-2; j_call: TRBJ1-1; cdr3_length: 16; clone_size: -; d_call: TRBD1
cdr3_aa: CATSTIREAYNEQFF; cdr3_nt: TGTGCCACCAGCACTATCAGGGAGGCCTACAATGAGCAGTTCTTC; v_call: TRBV15; j_call: TRBJ2-1; cdr3_length: 15; clone_size: -; d_call: -
cdr3_aa: CASSPSGRVPTTYEQYF; cdr3_nt: TGTGCCAGCAGCCCCTCTGGACGAGTGCCCACTACCTACGAGCAGTACTTC; v_call: TRBV5-8; j_call: TRBJ2-7; cdr3_length: 17; clone_size: -; d_call: -
cdr3_aa: CASRSGQGGYGYTF; cdr3_nt: TGTGCCAGCAGATCGGGACAGGGCGGGTATGGCTACACCTTC; v_call: TRBV5-4; j_call: TRBJ1-2; cdr3_length: 14; clone_size: -; d_call: TRBD1
cdr3_aa: CASSPKDNGTGATYEQYF; cdr3_nt: TGCGCCAGCAGTCCTAAGGACAACGGGACAGGGGCTACCTACGAGCAGTACTTC; v_call: TRBV23-1; j_call: TRBJ2-7; cdr3_length: 18; clone_size: once; d_call: TRBD1
cdr3_aa: CASSLEWDSYQPQHF; cdr3_nt: TGTGCCAGCAGCTTGGAGTGGGACAGCTATCAGCCCCAGCATTTT; v_call: TRBV5-5; j_call: TRBJ1-5; cdr3_length: 15; clone_size: once; d_call: TRBD1
cdr3_aa: CASSLAAGTYEQYF; cdr3_nt: TGTGCCAGCAGCTTGGCAGCCGGGACCTACGAGCAGTACTTC; v_call: TRBV11-2; j_call: TRBJ2-7; cdr3_length: 14; clone_size: -; d_call: -
cdr3_aa: CASSFIPTGLGEQYF; cdr3_nt: TGTGCCAGCAGTTTCATCCCGACAGGACTTGGCGAGCAGTACTTC; v_call: TRBV27; j_call: TRBJ2-7; cdr3_length: 15; clone_size: -; d_call: -
cdr3_aa: CASSGGGGYSYEQYF; cdr3_nt: TGTGCCAGCAGCGGCGGTGGCGGATACTCCTACGAGCAGTACTTC; v_call: TRBV7-6; j_call: TRBJ2-7; cdr3_length: 15; clone_size: -; d_call: -
cdr3_aa: CASTPLVGTGAGYTF; cdr3_nt: TGCGCCAGCACCCCCTTGGTTGGAACGGGGGCTGGCTACACCTTC; v_call: TRBV5-1; j_call: TRBJ1-2; cdr3_length: 15; clone_size: -; d_call: -
cdr3_aa: CAISELRDNSPLHF; cdr3_nt: TGTGCCATCAGTGAGCTCAGAGATAATTCACCCCTCCACTTT; v_call: TRBV10-3; j_call: TRBJ1-6; cdr3_length: 14; clone_size: -; d_call: -
cdr3_aa: CASSSGTRGTEAFF; cdr3_nt: TGCGCCAGCAGCTCAGGGACCCGAGGGACTGAAGCTTTCTTT; v_call: TRBV5-1; j_call: TRBJ1-1; cdr3_length: 14; clone_size: -; d_call: -
cdr3_aa: CASSYRVKAFF; cdr3_nt: TGTGCCAGCAGTTACCGAGTCAAAGCTTTCTTT; v_call: TRBV6-5; j_call: TRBJ1-1; cdr3_length: 11; clone_size: once; d_call: -
cdr3_aa: CASRGQGGTEAFF; cdr3_nt: TGTGCCAGCAGGGGACAGGGAGGCACTGAAGCTTTCTTT; v_call: TRBV7-2; j_call: TRBJ1-1; cdr3_length: 13; clone_size: -; d_call: TRBD1
cdr3_aa: CASTMRQDTIYF; cdr3_nt: TGTGCCAGCACCATGCGACAAGACACCATATATTTT; v_call: TRBV6-6; j_call: TRBJ1-3; cdr3_length: 12; clone_size: -; d_call: -
cdr3_aa: CASSVEGRERAFF; cdr3_nt: TGTGCCAGCAGCGTAGAAGGGAGAGAAAGAGCTTTCTTT; v_call: TRBV9; j_call: TRBJ1-1; cdr3_length: 13; clone_size: few; d_call: -
cdr3_aa: CASSIASYSNQPQHF; cdr3_nt: TGTGCCAGTAGTATCGCGTCGTATAGCAATCAGCCCCAGCATTTT; v_call: TRBV19; j_call: TRBJ1-5; cdr3_length: 15; clone_size: -; d_call: -
cdr3_aa: CASSSRSVATNEKLFF; cdr3_nt: TGTGCCAGCAGCTCACGATCGGTTGCAACTAATGAAAAACTGTTTTTT; v_call: TRBV7-9; j_call: TRBJ1-4; cdr3_length: 16; clone_size: -; d_call: -
cdr3_aa: CASSTSGGSYEQYF; cdr3_nt: TGCGCCAGCAGTACTAGCGGGGGGTCCTACGAGCAGTACTTC; v_call: TRBV4-3; j_call: TRBJ2-7; cdr3_length: 14; clone_size: few; d_call: TRBD2
cdr3_aa: CASSVVDRTGELFF; cdr3_nt: TGTGCCAGCAGCGTGGTAGACAGGACCGGGGAGCTGTTTTTT; v_call: TRBV9; j_call: TRBJ2-2; cdr3_length: 14; clone_size: -; d_call: -
cdr3_aa: CASSPGTRRQTDTQYF; cdr3_nt: TGTGCCAGCAGCCCCGGGACTAGACGGCAGACAGATACGCAGTATTTT; v_call: TRBV9; j_call: TRBJ2-3; cdr3_length: 16; clone_size: -; d_call: TRBD2
cdr3_aa: CASSLPGQGWEQYF; cdr3_nt: TGTGCCAGCAGTCTTCCTGGACAGGGGTGGGAGCAGTACTTC; v_call: TRBV27; j_call: TRBJ2-7; cdr3_length: 14; clone_size: few; d_call: TRBD1
cdr3_aa: CASSRPPVYEQYF; cdr3_nt: TGTGCCAGCAGTCGACCCCCCGTCTACGAGCAGTACTTC; v_call: TRBV6-5; j_call: TRBJ2-7; cdr3_length: 13; clone_size: once; d_call: -
cdr3_aa: CASSIAGNTIYF; cdr3_nt: TGTGCCAGTAGTATTGCTGGAAACACCATATATTTT; v_call: TRBV19; j_call: TRBJ1-3; cdr3_length: 12; clone_size: -; d_call: -
cdr3_aa: CASGTMTGGDEKLFF; cdr3_nt: TGTGCCAGCGGAACCATGACAGGGGGCGATGAAAAACTGTTTTTT; v_call: TRBV9; j_call: TRBJ1-4; cdr3_length: 15; clone_size: -; d_call: TRBD1
cdr3_aa: CASSYSQPLSYEQYF; cdr3_nt: TGTGCCAGCAGTTACTCCCAGCCCCTCTCCTACGAGCAGTACTTC; v_call: TRBV6-6; j_call: TRBJ2-7; cdr3_length: 15; clone_size: -; d_call: -
cdr3_aa: CASSSSGTGTYEQYF; cdr3_nt: TGTGCCAGCAGTTCGTCCGGGACAGGGACCTACGAGCAGTACTTC; v_call: TRBV27; j_call: TRBJ2-7; cdr3_length: 15; clone_size: -; d_call: TRBD1
cdr3_aa: CASSFRGAGDPNEQFF; cdr3_nt: TGTGCCAGCAGCTTTAGGGGGGCCGGTGATCCCAATGAGCAGTTCTTC; v_call: TRBV11-2; j_call: TRBJ2-1; cdr3_length: 16; clone_size: -; d_call: -
cdr3_aa: CASSWEATNEKLFF; cdr3_nt: TGTGCCAGCAGTTGGGAGGCAACTAATGAAAAACTGTTTTTT; v_call: TRBV25-1; j_call: TRBJ1-4; cdr3_length: 14; clone_size: -; d_call: -
cdr3_aa: CASSAGTGGYQETQYF; cdr3_nt: TGCGCCAGCAGCGCCGGGACAGGGGGCTACCAAGAGACCCAGTACTTC; v_call: TRBV5-1; j_call: TRBJ2-5; cdr3_length: 16; clone_size: few; d_call: TRBD1